This T cell receptor beta chain was retrieved from a study of T-cell reconstitution after alpha-beta-depleted transplantation in children. Trimming shortened V by 2 bases and J by 5 bases, and 10 bases separated the two germline ends. Germline V gene lookup returns CDR1 MGHRA and CDR2 YSYEKL. The CDR3 extends over 14 amino acids. Unique molecular identifiers were incorporated into the prepared TCRbeta library. TCRdb passed the PCR reads through MiXCR, listing each CDR3 protein once. This table holds some 550,000 distinct CDR3 sequences, about 17% found once. The rearrangement links TRBV4-1 to TRBJ2-1; perhaps TRBD2 as D (6 bases). The sequencing here drew on PBMCs from the stem cell graft donor, taken from the stem cell graft. The clonotype was recovered from a human donor who donated a stem cell graft to a child with acute lymphoblastic leukemia. Here the CDR3 reads CASSQWGGNNEQFF. The CDR3 nucleotides read TGCGCCAGCAGCCAATGGGGCGGGAACAATGAGCAGTTCTTC.